Listed below are T cell receptor beta chains from one sample, sequenced in a study of T cells in Graves' hyperthyroidism and ophthalmopathy. TCRdb reprocessed the multiplex PCR reads with MiXCR, giving one entry per CDR3 protein. Of hundreds of thousands of distinct CDR3 sequences listed, approximately 25% were seen once; the top ten hold 10% to 12%. Material: blood. These receptor sequences come from a young woman with Graves' ophthalmopathy. The CDR3 runs from the conserved cysteine through the conserved F or W. Fields, in order: D gene, clone size, V gene, J gene, CDR3 protein, CDR3 DNA. D genes are given only for firm matches. Clone size is stated in some rows and not others, as once, few, many or a class when expanded.

NA	NA	TRBV30	TRBJ1-1	CAWSPGSSTVATEAFF	TGTGCCTGGAGTCCCGGGTCCTCGACAGTTGCCACTGAAGCTTTCTTT
NA	NA	TRBV15	TRBJ2-7	CATSTDTASYEQYF	TGTGCCACCAGCACCGACACGGCGTCCTACGAGCAGTACTTC
TRBD2	NA	TRBV28	TRBJ2-5	CASSLSQVLAARQETQYF	TGTGCCAGCAGTTTATCCCAGGTACTAGCGGCCCGCCAAGAGACCCAGTACTTC
TRBD1	NA	TRBV9	TRBJ1-5	CASSTTGGHQPQHF	TGTGCCAGCAGCACCACAGGGGGACATCAGCCCCAGCATTTT
NA	NA	TRBV13	TRBJ1-2	CASRNGLNYGYTF	TGTGCCAGCAGAAACGGGCTTAACTATGGCTACACCTTC
TRBD2	NA	TRBV20-1	TRBJ2-5	CSASISGTGGETQYF	TGCAGTGCTTCTATCAGCGGTACGGGAGGAGAGACCCAGTACTTC
NA	many	TRBV20-1	TRBJ1-5	CSARPENSNQPQHF	TGCAGTGCTCGACCCGAAAATAGCAATCAGCCCCAGCATTTT
TRBD1	many	TRBV2	TRBJ2-5	CASSPGTGKGVKTQYF	TGTGCCAGCAGCCCAGGGACAGGGAAGGGTGTAAAGACCCAGTACTTC
NA	many	TRBV7-9	TRBJ1-6	CASSLNSPLHF	TGTGCCAGCAGCTTAAATTCACCCCTCCACTTT
NA	NA	TRBV30	TRBJ1-3	CAWRGFENTIYF	TGTGCCTGGAGGGGGTTTGAAAACACCATATATTTT